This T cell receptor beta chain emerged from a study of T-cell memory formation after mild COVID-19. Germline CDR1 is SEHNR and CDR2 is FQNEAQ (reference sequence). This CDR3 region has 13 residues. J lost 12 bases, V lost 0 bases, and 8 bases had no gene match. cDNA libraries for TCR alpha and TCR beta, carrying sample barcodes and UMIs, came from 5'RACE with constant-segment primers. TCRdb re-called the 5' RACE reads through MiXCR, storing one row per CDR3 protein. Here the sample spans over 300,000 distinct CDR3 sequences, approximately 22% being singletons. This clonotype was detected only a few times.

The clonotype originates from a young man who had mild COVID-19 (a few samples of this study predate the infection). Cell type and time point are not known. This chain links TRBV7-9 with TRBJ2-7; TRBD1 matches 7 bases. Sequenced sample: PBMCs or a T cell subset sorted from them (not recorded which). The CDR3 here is CASSLAGQPPRYF. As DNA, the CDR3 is TGTGCCAGCAGCTTAGCGGGACAGCCACCACGGTACTTC.